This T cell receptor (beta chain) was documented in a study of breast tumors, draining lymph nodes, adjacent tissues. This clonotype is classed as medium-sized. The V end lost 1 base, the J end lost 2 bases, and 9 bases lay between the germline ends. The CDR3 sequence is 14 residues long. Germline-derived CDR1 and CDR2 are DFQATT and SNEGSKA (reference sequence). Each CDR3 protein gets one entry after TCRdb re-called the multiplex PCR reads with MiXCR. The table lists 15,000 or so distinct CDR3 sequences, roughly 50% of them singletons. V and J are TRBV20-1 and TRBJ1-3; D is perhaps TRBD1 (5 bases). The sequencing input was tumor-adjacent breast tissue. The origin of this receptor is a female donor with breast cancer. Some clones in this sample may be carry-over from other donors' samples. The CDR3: CSARGDVAGNTIYF. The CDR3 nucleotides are TGCAGTGCTAGAGGGGACGTCGCTGGAAACACCATATATTTT.